What follows are 31 T cell receptor beta chains derived from one specimen sequenced in a study of cytomegalovirus exposure and HLA in healthy donors (dated by TCRdb to 2017 to 2019). Library preparation used the immunoSEQ multiplex PCR assay. A mixture of 60 forward primers for TCR Vbeta segments and 13 reverse primers for TCR Jbeta segments was used in the multiplex PCR. TCRdb retrieved this table from immuneACCESS and kept in-frame rearrangements only. Not all clones are present; in checked studies, unresolved V genes account for under half, and no reason is known for the remainder. For this sample the table gives about 100,000 clones, of which approximately 76% were detected only once. The ten largest account for approximately 2.4% of the sample. Sequenced sample: PBMCs. These TCRs come from a man younger than 35 in good health and CMV-seronegative.

This chain connects TRBV2 to TRBJ2-7, with 8 bases aligning to TRBD2. CDR3 length: 15 amino acids. Germline assignment: CDR1 SNHLY and CDR2 FYNNEI. V was pared by 4 bases and J by 0 bases, with 5 bases of the junction left unmatched. The CDR3 nucleotides read TGTGCCAGCAGTGCGGGGGGGAAAAGCTCCTACGAGCAGTACTTC. Protein: CASSAGGKSSYEQYF.

V and J are TRBV19 and TRBJ2-3; 9 bases map to TRBD2. Unmatched junction bases numbered 5, after V lost 3 bases and J lost 4 bases. The CDR3 covers 15 residues. The germline V gene encodes CDR1 LNHDA and CDR2 SQIVND (reference sequence). The CDR3 sequence: CASSIGRGGADTQYF. DNA of the CDR3: TGTGCCAGTAGTATCGGGCGGGGGGGAGCAGATACGCAGTATTTT.

This clone showed up just a few times. V is TRBV4-3 and J is TRBJ1-2, with D tentatively TRBD1 (5 bases). This CDR3 is 15 amino acids long. Per germline, CDR1 LGHNA and CDR2 YSLEER. The germline V and J ends were trimmed by 0 bases and 3 bases, with 11 bases remaining between them. The CDR3: CASSQENGRDYGYTF. The CDR3 nucleotides are TGCGCCAGCAGCCAAGAAAATGGCAGGGACTATGGCTACACCTTC.

This sequence joins TRBV5-1 and TRBJ2-1, with D possibly being TRBD1 (6 bases). This CDR3 is 15 amino acids long. The ends were cut back, 4 bases at V and 4 bases at J, with 15 bases in the middle. Germline values: CDR1 SGHRS, CDR2 YFSETQ. DNA for the CDR3: TGCGCCAGCAGCCCGGGACATGGGCTTTACAATGAGCAGTTCTTC. This gives the protein CASSPGHGLYNEQFF.

V and J are TRBV14 and TRBJ2-3, with a possible D match to TRBD2 (7 bases). Trimming removed 1 base from V and 7 bases from J, with 27 bases in between. The germline V gene has CDR1 SGHDN and CDR2 FVKESK. The CDR3 length is 19 residues. The CDR3 DNA sequence: TGTGCCAGCAGCCAAGGGCGGGGGCCCCGGGACTGGGAGAGTTATACGCAGTATTTT. Residues: CASSQGRGPRDWESYTQYF.

There are a few counts of this clone. V is TRBV5-4 and J is TRBJ2-1; 14 positions match TRBD2. CDR1 and CDR2 from the germline V gene are SGHNT and YYREEE (reference sequence). Trimming at V came to 4 bases and at J to 0 bases, leaving 9 bases not matched to a gene. The CDR3 has 19 amino acids. The CDR3 sequence: CASSASGLAGAPSYNEQFF. In nucleotides, the CDR3 is TGTGCCAGCAGCGCCTCGGGACTAGCGGGGGCCCCCTCCTACAATGAGCAGTTCTTC.

The chain is built from TRBV10-3 and TRBJ1-2; TRBD1 might be the D (5 bases). CDR3 size: 13 residues. Germline assignment: CDR1 ENHRY and CDR2 SYGVKD. V gave up 10 bases and J gave up 7 bases, with 19 bases separating them. The CDR3, as DNA: TGTGCCAGTTCGCTGAGGCCCCAGGGTGGCTACACCTTC. Its protein product is CASSLRPQGGYTF.

The chain links TRBV20-1 to TRBJ2-7; TRBD2 matches 8 bases. Germline values: CDR1 DFQATT, CDR2 SNEGSKA (reference sequence). V lost 7 bases to trimming and J lost 5 bases; unmatched junction nucleotides: 4. The CDR3 is 11 amino acids. The CDR3 nucleotides are TGCAGTGTCGCGGGGGGTCACGAGCAGTACTTC. It yields the protein CSVAGGHEQYF.

The rearrangement links TRBV19 to TRBJ1-5; tentative D call: TRBD1 (6 bases). CDR3 size: 13 residues. CDR1 and CDR2 (germline): LNHDA, SQIVND (reference sequence). Trimming stripped 9 bases from V and 5 bases from J, with 14 bases between. In DNA form, the CDR3 reads TGTGCCAGCCACGCGACAGGATATCAGCCCCAGCATTTT. As protein: CASHATGYQPQHF.

This chain uses TRBV4-3 with TRBJ1-2, with TRBD1 matching over 7 bases. V trimming: 0 bases; J trimming: 7 bases; junction bases outside the gene matches: 8. Germline loops: CDR1 LGHNA, CDR2 YSLEER. The CDR3 totals 15 residues. The CDR3 DNA reads TGCGCCAGCAGCCAAGATTTTGAACAGGGGAGTGGCTACACCTTC. Protein sequence: CASSQDFEQGSGYTF.

This clone was seen a handful of times. The rearrangement links TRBV2 to TRBJ1-6, with unresolved D. CDR3 length equals 14 residues. Germline values: CDR1 SNHLY, CDR2 FYNNEI. V lost 6 bases and J 7 bases, leaving 13 bases between the germline ends. CDR3 nucleotide sequence: TGTGCCAGCAGAGGTCCCCTAGACAATTCACCCCTCCACTTT. Encoded protein: CASRGPLDNSPLHF.

As regards this clone: This specimen includes other DNA sequences encoding the same CDR3. The V call is TRBV7-2, the J call TRBJ2-7; no reliable D call. The CDR3 totals 12 residues. Germline V gene sequence: CDR1 SGHTA, CDR2 FQGNSA. V was pared by 5 bases and J by 0 bases, with 5 bases between. The CDR3 sequence: CASSRSSYEQYF. Here the CDR3 DNA reads TGTGCCAGCAGCCGGAGCTCCTACGAGCAGTACTTC.

This clone came up many times. The chain uses TRBV6-5 and TRBJ1-5; D is uncertain. This CDR3 region has 13 residues. The germline CDR1 and CDR2 sequences are MNHEY and SVGAGI. Trimming shortened V by 8 bases and J by 6 bases, and 14 bases separated the two germline ends. CDR3 coding DNA: TGTGCCAGCGGACTCACTCCCGGTCAGCCCCAGCATTTT. It translates to CASGLTPGQPQHF.

This rearrangement joins TRBV7-2 to TRBJ1-5, with D possibly TRBD1 on 5 matching bases. In germline, CDR1 is SGHTA, CDR2 FQGNSA. The CDR3 contains 15 residues. V lost 6 bases to trimming and J lost 7 bases, with 19 bases between them. The CDR3 DNA is TGTGCCAGCAGGTTGGATGCGTCGCGGGGGCAGCCCCAGCATTTT. The encoded protein is CASRLDASRGQPQHF.

The genes are TRBV21-1 and TRBJ1-4; the table calls TRBD1, which could not be checked here. TRBV21-1 is a listed pseudogene. CDR3 size: 12 residues. CDR3 nucleotide sequence: TGTGCCAGCGGTGGACAGGGACAAAAACTGTTTTTT. This translates into CASGGQGQKLFF.

The chain is built from TRBV7-2 and TRBJ1-1; D call uncertain. CDR1 and CDR2 (germline): SGHTA, FQGNSA. The CDR3 is 14 amino acids. Trimming took 3 bases from V and 3 from J, leaving 11 bases between them. The CDR3 loop reads CASSFKPGDTEAFF. The CDR3 nucleotides read TGTGCCAGCAGCTTTAAGCCGGGTGACACTGAAGCTTTCTTT.

This clone is medium-sized (0.01 to 0.1%) by share. CDR3: CASSVLGLGYEQYF. The CDR3 bases are TGTGCCAGTAGCGTGTTGGGGCTTGGCTACGAGCAGTACTTC. This sequence joins TRBV19 and TRBJ2-7, with a weak D call TRBD1 (5 bases). Germline CDR1 reads LNHDA; CDR2 reads SQIVND (reference sequence). The CDR3 consists of 14 residues. The germline V and J ends were trimmed by 6 bases and 3 bases, with 15 bases remaining between them.

V is TRBV2 and J is TRBJ2-7, with a tentative D call TRBD1 (5 bases). Trimming removed 9 bases from V and 1 base from J, with 13 bases in between. CDR1 and CDR2 from the germline V gene are SNHLY and FYNNEI. The CDR3 sequence is 13 residues long. CDR3 loop: CASTKGPSYEQYF. The CDR3 DNA reads TGTGCCAGTACCAAGGGGCCTTCCTACGAGCAGTACTTC.

The V and J genes are TRBV5-6 and TRBJ2-7; D gene unclear. This CDR3 comprises 13 residues. The germline CDR1 and CDR2 sequences are SGHDT and YYEEEE. The V and J ends lost 1 base and 2 bases respectively, with 7 bases between them. In DNA form, the CDR3 reads TGTGCCAGCAGCTTGTCGGTCCCCTACGAGCAGTACTTC. Protein product: CASSLSVPYEQYF. The whole variable domain, remainder taken from reference TRBV5-6 and TRBJ2-7, is DAGVTQSPTHLIKTRGQQVTLRCSPKSGHDTVSWYQQALGQGPQFIFQYYEEEERQRGNFPDRFSGHQFPNYSSELNVNALLLGDSALYLCASSLSVPYEQYFGPGTRLTVT.

The V call is TRBV19, the J call TRBJ2-5; TRBD2 matches 7 bases. The CDR3 is 14 residues long. CDR1 is LNHDA, CDR2 SQIVND, per germline (reference sequence). V lost 5 bases to trimming and J lost 4 bases; unmatched junction nucleotides: 7. The CDR3 DNA is TGTGCCAGTAGTGAGCGGGGAAATGGAGAGACCCAGTACTTC. This gives the protein CASSERGNGETQYF.

The chain joins TRBV5-1 to TRBJ1-1; D remains ambiguous. This CDR3 spans 14 amino acids. The ends were cut back, 0 bases at V and 1 base at J, with 7 bases in the middle. Germline values: CDR1 SGHRS, CDR2 YFSETQ. The CDR3: CASSLGGKNTEAFF. Written as DNA, the CDR3 is TGCGCCAGCAGCTTGGGAGGAAAGAACACTGAAGCTTTCTTT.

The gene calls are TRBV10-3 and TRBJ2-2; maybe TRBD1 (5 bases). CDR1 ENHRY and CDR2 SYGVKD come from the germline V gene. V lost 6 bases to trimming and J lost 2 bases, with 10 bases between them. The CDR3 spans 14 residues. The CDR3 nucleotides are TGTGCCATCAGAGACAGATATAACACCGGGGAGCTGTTTTTT. Translating it yields CAIRDRYNTGELFF.

The rearrangement uses TRBV19 and TRBJ2-1; maybe TRBD2 (5 bases). The CDR3 is 15 amino acids. Deletions cut 6 bases from V and 0 bases from J, with 12 bases between. Germline-derived CDR1 and CDR2 are LNHDA and SQIVND (reference sequence). The CDR3 region is CASRGSGISYNEQFF. The DNA for the CDR3 is TGTGCCAGTAGAGGGAGCGGCATCTCCTACAATGAGCAGTTCTTC.

This clone has just one count. V and J are TRBV29-1 and TRBJ2-1, with D perhaps TRBD1 (7 bases). V lost 3 bases and J lost 2, with 8 bases in between. Per the germline V gene, CDR1 is SQVTM and CDR2 is ANQGSEA. The CDR3 loop spans 13 amino acids. For the CDR3, the DNA is TGCAGCGTTGACAGGGGGGCCTACAATGAGCAGTTCTTC. It is translated as CSVDRGAYNEQFF.

Only a few counts were recorded for this clone. V and J are TRBV5-6 and TRBJ1-1, with TRBD1 matching 11 bases. The CDR3 consists of 16 residues. J gave up 4 bases and V 2 bases, and 7 bases lay outside the gene matches. The germline gives CDR1 SGHDT, CDR2 YYEEEE. CDR3: CASSFRTGGWSTEAFF. In DNA, the CDR3 is TGTGCCAGCAGCTTCCGGACAGGGGGCTGGAGCACTGAAGCTTTCTTT.

The CDR3 here is CASSQDTGGTSGNTIYF. Written as DNA, the CDR3 is TGCGCCAGCAGCCAAGATACAGGGGGGACCTCTGGAAACACCATATATTTT. The V and J genes are TRBV4-3 and TRBJ1-3; 8 positions agree with TRBD1. Germline loops: CDR1 LGHNA, CDR2 YSLEER. After removal of 0 bases from V and 0 bases from J, the junction contained 4 bases not matched to a gene. This CDR3 is 17 amino acids long.

The sample holds many counts of this clone. The chain links TRBV5-1 to TRBJ2-7; 8 bases are shared with TRBD1. Trimming cost V 3 bases and J 4 bases; bases outside gene matches: 6. The CDR3 covers 14 residues. CDR1 is SGHRS, CDR2 YFSETQ, per germline. The CDR3 reads CASSSVTGVYEQYF. The CDR3 region has the DNA TGCGCCAGCAGCTCCGTGACAGGGGTTTACGAGCAGTACTTC.

This clone was seen only a few times. The chain recombines TRBV4-2 with TRBJ1-5; D is undetermined. Between the trimmed V and J ends, which lost 2 bases and 0 bases, there was a span of 5 bases. This CDR3 is 14 amino acids long. The germline CDR1 and CDR2 sequences are LGHNA and YNFKEQ. CDR3 coding DNA: TGTGCCAGCAGCCAACCAAATAGCAATCAGCCCCAGCATTTT. This encodes CASSQPNSNQPQHF.

The chain combines TRBV6-6 with TRBJ1-1; weak D call: TRBD1 (6 bases). Germline V gene data show CDR1 as MNHNY and CDR2 as SVGAGI (reference sequence). Between the trimmed V and J ends, which lost 7 bases and 4 bases, there was a span of 16 bases. The CDR3 is 14 residues long. Written as DNA, the CDR3 is TGTGCCAGCAAATCCTCAGGGGTCGGCACTGAAGCTTTCTTT. Its translation is CASKSSGVGTEAFF.

V and J are TRBV6-1 and TRBJ2-1, with D possibly being TRBD1 (5 bases). CDR1 and CDR2 (germline): MNHNS, SASEGT. The V gene lost 1 base and the J gene lost 9 bases, with 13 bases spanning the gap. CDR3 length equals 14 residues. CDR3 nucleotides: TGTGCCAGCAGTGAAGATGGCAGGGTGGGTGAGCAGTTCTTC. Protein sequence: CASSEDGRVGEQFF.

The J gene is TRBJ1-1, the V gene TRBV4-1; D might be TRBD1 (5 bases). The CDR3 spans 11 residues. The germline V gene has CDR1 MGHRA and CDR2 YSYEKL. The germline V and J ends were trimmed by 3 bases and 7 bases, with 6 bases remaining between them. The DNA for the CDR3 is TGCGCCAGCAGCCAGGGGGGTGAAGCTTTCTTT. Protein: CASSQGGEAFF.